This TCR beta chain appears in the sequencing data of a study of blood T cell repertoires in COVID-19. Across the study: COVID-19 samples collected from the United States, Italy and Spain covered acute and convalescent phases. PBMCs, B-cell-depleted T cells, or T cells provided the cDNA or gDNA that made up the material.

CDR3 length equals 15 residues. V lost 5 bases, J lost 3 bases, and 4 bases stayed unmatched. Germline V lookup: CDR1 SGHAT, CDR2 FQDESV (reference sequence). Per the authors' pipeline: Amplified reference gene primers provided the basis for estimating nucleated cell counts. Generated by immunoSEQ multiplex PCR, the TCRdb table keeps only in-frame clones and is missing some. V and J calls and clone size are copied from that table; D and trimming were computed from the DNA. The profile shows fewer than 350,000 clones, approximately 91% of them singletons. The rearrangement links TRBV11-1 to TRBJ1-6; TRBD1 agrees at 7 bases. This TCR came from a woman between 40 and 50 years old with acute COVID-19. The sequencing sample was made of PBMCs or T cells enriched from blood (not recorded which). Here the CDR3 DNA reads TGTGCCAGCAGCCCCGGGACAGTCTATAATTCACCCCTCCACTTT. Residues: CASSPGTVYNSPLHF.